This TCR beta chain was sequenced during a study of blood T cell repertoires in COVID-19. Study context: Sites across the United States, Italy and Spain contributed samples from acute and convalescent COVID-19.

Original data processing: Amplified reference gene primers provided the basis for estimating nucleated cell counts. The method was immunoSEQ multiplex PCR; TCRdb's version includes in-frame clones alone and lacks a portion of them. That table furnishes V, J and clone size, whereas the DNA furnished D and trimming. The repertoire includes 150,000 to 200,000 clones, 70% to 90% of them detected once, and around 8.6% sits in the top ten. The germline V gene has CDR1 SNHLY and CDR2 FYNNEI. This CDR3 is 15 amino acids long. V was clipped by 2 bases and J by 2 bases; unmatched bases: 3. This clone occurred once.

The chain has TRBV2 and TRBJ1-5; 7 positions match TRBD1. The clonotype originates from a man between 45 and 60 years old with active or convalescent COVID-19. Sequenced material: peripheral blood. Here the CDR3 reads CASSEPGQRNQPQHF. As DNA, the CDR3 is TGTGCCAGCAGTGAACCGGGACAGCGCAATCAGCCCCAGCATTTT.